One sample yielded the 2 T cell receptor beta chains listed below, sequenced in a study of control samples from healthy donors and cancer patients. Using immunoSEQ multiplex PCR, the repertoire was profiled, and TCRdb retains in-frame clones only, with some absent. The sample includes 170,000 or so clones, around 92% of them seen just once. The sequenced sample consisted of blood. These receptors were collected from a middle-aged woman in good health.

The chain recombines TRBV7-3 with TRBJ1-1; D unclear. CDR3 length: 13 residues. Germline CDR1 and CDR2: SGHTA and FQGTGA. V was shortened by 5 bases and J by 5 bases, with 12 bases between the two germline ends. CDR3 residues: CASSPKGGTEAFF. As DNA, the CDR3 is TGTGCCAGCAGCCCCAAGGGAGGGACTGAAGCTTTCTTT.

The chain couples TRBV5-6 to TRBJ2-6; D is undetermined. V dropped 2 bases and J dropped 0 bases, with 9 bases sitting between them. The CDR3 is 16 residues long. The germline V gene has CDR1 SGHDT and CDR2 YYEEEE. The CDR3 spells CASSFGRSSGANVLTF. CDR3 coding DNA: TGTGCCAGCAGCTTTGGACGGAGCTCTGGGGCCAACGTCCTGACTTTC.